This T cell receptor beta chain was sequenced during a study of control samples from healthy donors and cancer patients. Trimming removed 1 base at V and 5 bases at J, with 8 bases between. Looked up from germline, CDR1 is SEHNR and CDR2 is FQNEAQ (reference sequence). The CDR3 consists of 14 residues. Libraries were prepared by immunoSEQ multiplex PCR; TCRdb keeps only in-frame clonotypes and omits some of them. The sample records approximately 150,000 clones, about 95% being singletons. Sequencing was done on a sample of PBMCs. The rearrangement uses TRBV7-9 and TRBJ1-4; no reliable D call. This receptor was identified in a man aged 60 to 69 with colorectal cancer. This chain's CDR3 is CASSLVAGNEKLFF. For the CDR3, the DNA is TGTGCCAGCAGCTTAGTGGCGGGAAATGAAAAACTGTTTTTT.